The present T cell receptor (beta chain) was sequenced within a study of PD-1 blockade in classical Hodgkin lymphoma. The study, taken as a whole, reports: Newly diagnosed patients had baseline TCR diversity that was reportedly lower than that of healthy donors. Anyone who began nivolumab under 1 year after ASCT was excluded.

The V end lost 6 bases, the J end lost 4 bases, and 9 bases lay between the germline ends. Per germline, CDR1 MNHEY and CDR2 SMNVEV (reference sequence). The CDR3 extends over 12 amino acids. Turning to this clone: Its target is not known.

The assay was immunoSEQ multiplex PCR, and TCRdb's table has in-frame clones only and misses some. In the table there are roughly 55,000 clones, 81% of which are singletons. Brentuximab vedotin exposure varied among the patients, all of whom had relapsed after autologous stem cell transplantation. The chain uses TRBV27 and TRBJ2-5, with a weak D call TRBD1 (5 bases). The sample in question was peripheral blood mononuclear cells (PBMCs), obtained at baseline. This sequence originates from a human donor with classical Hodgkin lymphoma. The CDR3 spells CASSKGRETQYF. CDR3 bases: TGTGCCAGCAGCAAGGGGCGAGAGACCCAGTACTTC.